What follows are 6 T cell receptor beta chains derived from one specimen sequenced in a study of PD-1 blockade in mismatch repair-deficient tumors. Libraries were prepared by immunoSEQ multiplex PCR; TCRdb keeps only in-frame clonotypes and omits some of them. The sample lists 45,000 to 60,000 clones, around 80% occurring once. Sequenced here: peripheral blood, sampled 4 weeks after starting pembrolizumab. These receptors were taken from an adult with mismatch repair-deficient cancer.

V is TRBV7-8 and J is TRBJ1-2; 7 bases agree with TRBD1. V was pared by 3 bases and J by 9 bases, with 7 bases of the junction left unmatched. CDR1 and CDR2 (germline): SGHVS, FQNEAQ. The CDR3 consists of 13 residues. The DNA for the CDR3 is TGTGCCAGCAGCTTTGGGGGGGGACAGAGCTACACCTTC. This translates into CASSFGGGQSYTF.

This clone was seen more than once but under ten times. The gene calls are TRBV5-1 and TRBJ2-7; no reliable D call. V shed 5 bases and J shed 2 bases, with 8 bases lying between them. CDR3 length: 12 residues. Per the germline V gene, CDR1 is SGHRS and CDR2 is YFSETQ. For the CDR3, the DNA is TGCGCCAGCAGAGACTCAACCTACGAGCAGTACTTC. Translation gives CASRDSTYEQYF.

The chain uses TRBV9 and TRBJ1-4; no reliable D call. The germline gives CDR1 SGDLS, CDR2 YYNGEE. This CDR3 has 14 residues. V was shortened by 4 bases and J by 4 bases, with 11 bases between the two germline ends. In nucleotides, the CDR3 is TGTGCCAGCAGCCCGAGAGGTGATAATGAAAAACTGTTTTTT. This encodes CASSPRGDNEKLFF.

This chain joins TRBV6-1 and TRBJ2-1; D is unclear. The germline V and J ends were trimmed by 7 bases and 10 bases, with 20 bases remaining between them. CDR3 size: 14 residues. The germline CDR1 and CDR2 sequences are MNHNS and SASEGT. The CDR3 loop is CASTPQGGAPEQFF. The CDR3 DNA is TGTGCCAGCACTCCGCAAGGCGGCGCCCCCGAGCAGTTCTTC.

The chain is built from TRBV15 and TRBJ2-1, with TRBD2 matching 10 bases. The CDR3 runs to 19 residues. CDR1 LNHNV and CDR2 YYDKDF come from the germline V gene (reference sequence). V lost 0 bases, J lost 3 bases, and 11 bases stayed unmatched. The CDR3 nucleotides read TGTGCCACCAGCAGAGAGACCCCGAGTACTAGCGGGAACTACAATGAGCAGTTCTTC. This translates into CATSRETPSTSGNYNEQFF.

The chain couples TRBV27 to TRBJ1-2; possible D gene TRBD1, 5 bases. This CDR3 region has 15 residues. The V end was cut by 7 bases, the J end by 4 bases, with 19 bases between. Germline loops: CDR1 MNHEY, CDR2 SMNVEV (reference sequence). The CDR3 nucleotides read TGTGCCAGCAACCCGGGGGGGGGTTATGGCTATGGCTACACCTTC. Its protein is CASNPGGGYGYGYTF.